Presented here are 24 T cell receptor beta chains from one specimen sequenced in a study of Ad26.COV2.S vaccination and SARS-CoV-2 variants. TCRdb keeps only in-frame clones here, not all; method: immunoSEQ multiplex PCR. This repertoire shows fewer than 500,000 clones, about nine tenths found once; its top ten account for approximately 4.5%. Treatment: some 19 received Ad26.COV2.S at low or high dose, single or two shots; about five received placebo; per-sample allocation not given. Day 63 following the first vaccine or placebo injection was when the samples were taken. The sequenced sample was peripheral blood, obtained in a trial of Ad26.COV2.S vaccine versus placebo. The receptors here all came from a person between 18 and 60 years old who received the Ad26.COV2.S COVID-19 vaccine or a placebo.

This chain joins TRBV6-5 and TRBJ2-1; 12 nucleotides match TRBD2. Germline loops: CDR1 MNHEY, CDR2 SVGAGI. V was clipped by 6 bases and J by 9 bases; unmatched bases: 9. CDR3 length: 15 amino acids. CDR3 residues: CASSATSGSGVEQFF. CDR3 nucleotides: TGTGCCAGCAGCGCGACTAGCGGGAGTGGGGTTGAGCAGTTCTTC.

This chain links TRBV28 with TRBJ1-6; D is uncertain. The CDR3 is 12 residues long. Trimming shortened V by 6 bases and J by 9 bases, and 9 bases separated the two germline ends. Germline CDR1 MDHEN, CDR2 SYDVKM. CDR3 residues: CASRDPTSPLHF. In nucleotides, the CDR3 is TGTGCCAGCAGGGACCCGACTTCACCCCTCCACTTT.

The chain has TRBV5-1 and TRBJ2-1; no clear D gene. V was trimmed by 1 base and J by 6 bases, leaving 8 bases between them. The germline CDR1 and CDR2 sequences are SGHRS and YFSETQ. The CDR3 is 13 residues long. The CDR3 DNA is TGCGCCAGCAGCTTGTGGCAGATCAATGAGCAGTTCTTC. It encodes CASSLWQINEQFF. Looking up the rest from reference TRBV5-1 and TRBJ2-1 gives the full variable domain: KAGVTQTPRYLIKTRGQQVTLSCSPISGHRSVSWYQQTPGQGLQFLFEYFSETQRNKGNFPGRFSGRQFSNSRSEMNVSTLELGDSALYLCASSLWQINEQFFGPGTRLTVL.

As DNA, the CDR3 is TGTGCCAGCAGCTTGGGTGGCAGACCTTATGAAAAACTGTTTTTT. Amino acids: CASSLGGRPYEKLFF. This chain links TRBV5-6 with TRBJ1-4; D uncertain. Trimming cost V 0 bases and J 6 bases, with 12 bases left between them. Germline CDR1 reads SGHDT; CDR2 reads YYEEEE. The CDR3 is 15 amino acids.

The chain is built from TRBV4-1 and TRBJ2-3; 7 positions agree with TRBD2. This CDR3 has 18 amino acids. CDR1 is MGHRA, CDR2 YSYEKL, per germline. The J segment lost 4 bases and the V segment lost 0 bases, leaving 13 bases of the junction unmatched. The CDR3 here is CASSQDHYPGLNADTQYF. As DNA, the CDR3 is TGCGCCAGCAGCCAAGATCATTACCCGGGACTAAACGCAGATACGCAGTATTTT.

V is TRBV5-4 and J is TRBJ1-5; no definite D call. The germline CDR1 and CDR2 sequences are SGHNT and YYREEE (reference sequence). The CDR3 runs to 13 residues. Deletions cut 4 bases from V and 6 bases from J, with 11 bases between. CDR3 sequence: CASSLTPGQPQHF. The DNA for the CDR3 is TGTGCCAGCAGCCTCACGCCGGGTCAGCCCCAGCATTTT. Full variable domain (outside the CDR3, taken from reference TRBV5-4 and TRBJ1-5): ETGVTQSPTHLIKTRGQQVTLRCSSQSGHNTVSWYQQALGQGPQFIFQYYREEENGRGNFPPRFSGLQFPNYSSELNVNALELDDSALYLCASSLTPGQPQHFGDGTRLSIL.

The genes are TRBV4-2 and TRBJ2-3; D is ambiguous. The CDR3 is made up of 17 amino acids. Trimming removed 4 bases at V and 0 bases at J, with 17 bases between. Germline V gives CDR1 LGHNA, CDR2 YNFKEQ. CDR3 DNA: TGTGCCAGCAGCCTCCTAGGCGTTACTCCTAGCACAGATACGCAGTATTTT. It codes for CASSLLGVTPSTDTQYF.

This chain links TRBV19 with TRBJ2-7, with D tentatively TRBD1 (5 bases). Germline CDR1 reads LNHDA; CDR2 reads SQIVND (reference sequence). V lost 1 base to trimming and J lost 3 bases, with 13 bases between them. The CDR3 is 15 amino acids. The CDR3 coding sequence is TGTGCCAGTAGTATAGCCCCCGGACAAAGCTACGAGCAGTACTTC. Translation gives CASSIAPGQSYEQYF.

CDR3 sequence reads: CASEGEIKFF. The CDR3 DNA reads TGTGCTAGTGAAGGGGAAATAAAGTTCTTC. The gene calls are TRBV12-5 and TRBJ2-1; possibly TRBD1 for D (5 bases). Per germline, CDR1 LGHNT and CDR2 FRNRAP. The CDR3 covers 10 residues. Deletions cut 7 bases from V and 14 bases from J, with 12 bases between.

This chain links TRBV6-5 with TRBJ2-7, with 9 nucleotides matching TRBD1. The CDR3 contains 15 residues. Germline-derived CDR1 and CDR2 are MNHEY and SVGAGI. Germline trimming cut 7 bases from V and 5 bases from J; bases unmatched to any gene: 12. The CDR3 loop is CASKNSGTGPHEQYF. The CDR3 region has the DNA TGTGCCAGCAAAAACTCCGGGACAGGGCCGCACGAGCAGTACTTC.

With respect to this clone: The sample carries other DNA sequences with the same CDR3. This chain links TRBV3-1 (or the pseudogene TRBV3-2) with TRBJ1-3; D not resolved. The germline V and J ends were trimmed by 1 base and 4 bases, with 8 bases remaining between them. Germline V lookup: CDR1 LGHDT, CDR2 YNNKEL (reference sequence). CDR3 length equals 14 residues. CDR3 protein: CASSQGAAGNTIYF. The CDR3 nucleotides are TGTGCCAGCAGCCAAGGAGCAGCGGGAAACACCATATATTTT.

V gene TRBV6-8 combines with J gene TRBJ2-3; 8 bases are a match to TRBD1. The CDR3 length is 14 residues. J gave up 4 bases and V 5 bases, and 5 bases lay outside the gene matches. Germline-derived CDR1 and CDR2 are MNHGY and SAAAGT. The CDR3 loop reads CASSPQGAADTQYF. CDR3 bases: TGTGCCAGCAGTCCTCAGGGGGCCGCAGATACGCAGTATTTT.

The chain employs TRBV5-8 and TRBJ1-5; maybe TRBD1 (5 bases). There are 15 residues in the CDR3. Deletions cut 1 base from V and 3 bases from J, with 11 bases between. Germline loops: CDR1 SGHTS, CDR2 YDEGEE. The CDR3 spells CASSLSGGNNQPQHF. The CDR3 nucleotides read TGTGCCAGCAGCTTGTCGGGGGGTAACAATCAGCCCCAGCATTTT.

This clone occurred once. Here the CDR3 reads CASSLRPVNQPQHF. The CDR3 DNA reads as TGTGCCAGCAGTTTAAGGCCAGTGAATCAGCCCCAGCATTTT. The chain couples TRBV27 to TRBJ1-5; D is unclear. CDR1 and CDR2 (germline): MNHEY, SMNVEV (reference sequence). This CDR3 has 14 residues. V lost 2 bases and J lost 4, with 9 bases in between.

The J gene is TRBJ2-2, the V gene TRBV7-8; TRBD2 matches at 10 bases. There are 17 residues in the CDR3. The germline V gene has CDR1 SGHVS and CDR2 FQNEAQ. V lost 7 bases and J lost 1; bases outside the gene matches: 9. CDR3 bases: TGTGCCAGCAACACACCGGGACTAGCGAGGAACACCGGGGAGCTGTTTTTT. Protein sequence: CASNTPGLARNTGELFF.

This chain connects TRBV7-8 to TRBJ2-1; 11 bases align to TRBD2. V lost 1 base, J lost 6 bases, and 2 bases stayed unmatched. There are 15 residues in the CDR3. Germline CDR1 is SGHVS and CDR2 is FQNEAQ. The CDR3 nucleotides are TGTGCCAGCAGCTTAGTTGGGACTAGCGGCAATGAGCAGTTCTTC. Its translation is CASSLVGTSGNEQFF.

This clone was recorded only once. This rearrangement joins TRBV14 to TRBJ2-7; TRBD1 might be the D (8 bases). The germline gives CDR1 SGHDN, CDR2 FVKESK. The CDR3 extends over 15 amino acids. V was pared by 4 bases and J by 4 bases, with 17 bases between. DNA for the CDR3: TGTGCCAGCAGCCTTAGGACAGGGCGGGAGTACGAGCAGTACTTC. The encoded protein is CASSLRTGREYEQYF.

This clone appeared a single time. This sequence joins TRBV27 and TRBJ1-2; TRBD1 matches 8 bases. Per germline, CDR1 MNHEY and CDR2 SMNVEV (reference sequence). V was clipped by 2 bases and J by 8 bases; unmatched bases: 1. CDR3 length equals 12 residues. CDR3 loop: CASSLGTGGYTF. DNA for the CDR3: TGTGCCAGCAGTTTAGGGACAGGAGGCTACACCTTC.

Concerning this clone itself: The sample holds other DNA sequences that translate to the same CDR3. CDR3 protein: CASSLSDEQFF. The CDR3 DNA follows: TGTGCCAGCAGTTTATCGGATGAGCAGTTCTTC. The rearrangement links TRBV28 to TRBJ2-1; D unresolved. Germline assignment: CDR1 MDHEN and CDR2 SYDVKM. The V end lost 1 base, the J end lost 8 bases, and 3 bases lay between the germline ends. This CDR3 has 11 residues.

The chain is built from TRBV28 and TRBJ1-5, with D perhaps TRBD1 (6 bases). The CDR3 length is 15 residues. CDR1 and CDR2 (germline): MDHEN, SYDVKM. V lost 2 bases to trimming and J lost 3 bases, with 11 bases between them. The CDR3 protein is CASSLRGGSNQPQHF. The CDR3 DNA follows: TGTGCCAGCAGTTTAAGGGGGGGGTCCAATCAGCCCCAGCATTTT.

J is TRBJ1-2 and V is TRBV7-2; D may be TRBD1 (6 bases). Germline-derived CDR1 and CDR2 are SGHTA and FQGNSA. V was clipped by 1 base and J by 0 bases, with 18 bases between them. The CDR3 has 18 residues. The DNA of the CDR3 is TGTGCCAGCAGCTTAGGTCCCCCGGCGGGGGCAGCTAACTATGGCTACACCTTC. It yields the protein CASSLGPPAGAANYGYTF.

The rearrangement uses TRBV11-3 and TRBJ1-1; 10 bases line up with TRBD1. This CDR3 region has 15 residues. Trimming cost V 5 bases and J 7 bases; bases outside gene matches: 10. The germline V gene encodes CDR1 SGHNT and CDR2 YENEEA. CDR3 sequence: CASSRSTGTGDEAFF. The CDR3 region has the DNA TGTGCCAGCAGCCGAAGTACCGGGACAGGGGATGAAGCTTTCTTT.

The chain has TRBV30 and TRBJ1-1; D is ambiguous. From germline, CDR1 is GTSNPN and CDR2 SVGIG (reference sequence). Trimming took 1 base from V and 2 from J, leaving 14 bases between them. This CDR3 is built from 15 residues. CDR3 in DNA: TGTGCCTGGAGTGGGCGGGCGACCTTTAACACTGAAGCTTTCTTT. Translation gives CAWSGRATFNTEAFF. The full variable domain, with the rest looked up from reference TRBV30 and TRBJ1-1, is SQTIHQWPATLVQPVGSPLSLECTVEGTSNPNLYWYRQAAGRGLQLLFYSVGIGQISSEVPQNLSASRPQDRQFILSSKKLLLSDSGFYLCAWSGRATFNTEAFFGQGTRLTVV.

The rearrangement joins TRBV14 to TRBJ2-1; 8 bases are a match to TRBD2. The CDR3 consists of 16 residues. V lost 1 base, J lost 2 bases, and 4 bases stayed unmatched. CDR1 and CDR2 (germline): SGHDN, FVKESK. CDR3 sequence reads: CASSQVPGGPYNEQFF. The CDR3 coding sequence is TGTGCCAGCAGCCAAGTTCCGGGAGGGCCCTACAATGAGCAGTTCTTC. The whole variable domain, remainder taken from reference TRBV14 and TRBJ2-1, is EAGVTQFPSHSVIEKGQTVTLRCDPISGHDNLYWYRRVMGKEIKFLLHFVKESKQDESGMPNNRFLAERTGGTYSTLKVQPAELEDSGVYFCASSQVPGGPYNEQFFGPGTRLTVL.